This T cell receptor (beta chain) was sequenced during a study of control samples from healthy donors and cancer patients. V dropped 0 bases and J dropped 6 bases, with 14 bases sitting between them. The CDR3 consists of 15 residues. The germline CDR1 and CDR2 sequences are SGHTA and FQGTGA. The data were produced by immunoSEQ multiplex PCR, yet TCRdb's version contains in-frame clones alone and is incomplete. The data contain about 97,000 clones, around 89% of them seen just once; the ten biggest clones take up 7.5% to 10%. The chain carries TRBV7-3 and TRBJ1-2; D is undetermined. This receptor was obtained from a man aged 25-45 years in good health. The specimen was blood. The CDR3 loop is CASSLTMPWVDGYTF. In nucleotides, the CDR3 is TGTGCCAGCAGCTTAACGATGCCCTGGGTTGATGGCTACACCTTC.